The source of this TCR beta chain is a study of cytomegalovirus exposure and HLA in healthy donors. From germline, CDR1 is MNHEY and CDR2 SVGAGI. V gave up 5 bases and J gave up 3 bases; unmatched junction bases: 6. The CDR3 totals 14 residues. Primers included in the PCR were 60 Vbeta and 13 Jbeta primers. Using immunoSEQ multiplex PCR, the repertoire was profiled, and TCRdb retains in-frame clones only, with some absent. The table shows 200,000 or so clones, with around 64% occurring only once. This clone was observed once. Sequencing input: PBMCs. This TCR came from a man between 35 and 55 years old in good health and CMV-seropositive. The V gene is TRBV6-5, the J gene TRBJ2-7; 8 bases match TRBD1. The DNA of the CDR3 is TGTGCCAGCAGTCTTGGGACAGGCCTCTACGAGCAGTACTTC. The encoded protein is CASSLGTGLYEQYF.